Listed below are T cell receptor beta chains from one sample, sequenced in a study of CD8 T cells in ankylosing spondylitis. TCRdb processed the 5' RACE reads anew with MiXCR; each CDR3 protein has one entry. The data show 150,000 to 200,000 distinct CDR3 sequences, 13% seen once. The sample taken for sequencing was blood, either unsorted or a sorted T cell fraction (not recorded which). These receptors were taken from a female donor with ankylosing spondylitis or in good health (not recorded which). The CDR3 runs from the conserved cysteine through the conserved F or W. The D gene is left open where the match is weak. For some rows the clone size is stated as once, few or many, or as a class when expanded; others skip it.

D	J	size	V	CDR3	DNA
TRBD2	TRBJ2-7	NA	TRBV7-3	CASSSSGRTESVQYF	TGTGCCAGCAGCTCTAGCGGGAGGACCGAATCGGTACAGTACTTC
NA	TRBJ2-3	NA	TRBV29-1	CSVEERGPDTQYF	TGCAGCGTTGAAGAGAGGGGCCCAGATACGCAGTATTTT
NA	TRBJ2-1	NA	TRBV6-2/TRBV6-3	CASSHPGGVKPYNEQFF	TGTGCCAGCAGTCACCCAGGGGGGGTTAAACCTTACAATGAGCAGTTCTTC
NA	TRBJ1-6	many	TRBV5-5	CASSLASGNSPLHF	TGTGCCAGCAGCTTAGCCTCGGGTAATTCACCCCTCCACTTT
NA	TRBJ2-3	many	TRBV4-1	CASSQEYGVSTDTQYF	TGCGCCAGCAGCCAAGAGTACGGCGTTAGCACAGATACGCAGTATTTT
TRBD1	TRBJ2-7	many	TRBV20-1	CSAKTGTGSSYEQYF	TGCAGTGCAAAAACCGGGACAGGGAGCTCCTACGAGCAGTACTTC
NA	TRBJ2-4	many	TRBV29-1	CSVEAIAKNIQYF	TGCAGCGTTGAAGCTATAGCCAAAAACATTCAGTACTTC
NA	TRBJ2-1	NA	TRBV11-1	CASANSVNEQFF	TGTGCCAGCGCAAATAGCGTCAATGAGCAGTTCTTC
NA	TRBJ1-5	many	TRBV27	CASSPLNQPQHF	TGTGCCAGCAGTCCGCTTAATCAGCCCCAGCATTTT
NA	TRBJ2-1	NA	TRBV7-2	CASSLLQGRGNEQFF	TGTGCCAGCAGCTTACTTCAGGGGCGCGGAAATGAGCAGTTCTTC
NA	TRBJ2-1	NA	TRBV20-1	CSAKKVGEARGSYNEQFF	TGCAGTGCTAAAAAGGTGGGGGAGGCACGTGGGTCCTACAATGAGCAGTTCTTC
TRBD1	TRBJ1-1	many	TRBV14	CASSQDRNAGQGALNELNTEAFF	TGTGCCAGCAGCCAAGATCGGAACGCAGGACAGGGGGCCCTGAACGAACTGAACACTGAAGCTTTCTTT
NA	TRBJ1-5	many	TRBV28	CASSPTDPGPQHF	TGTGCCAGCAGTCCCACAGACCCAGGGCCCCAGCATTTT
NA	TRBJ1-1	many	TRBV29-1	CSVESFRNTEAFF	TGCAGCGTTGAGTCTTTCAGGAACACTGAAGCTTTCTTT
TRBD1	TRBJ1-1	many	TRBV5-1	CASSSIYDRTGSREAFF	TGCGCCAGCAGCTCGATTTACGATCGGACAGGTTCACGGGAAGCTTTCTTT
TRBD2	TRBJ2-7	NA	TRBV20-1	CSARDTSGSPEPYNEQYF	TGCAGTGCTAGAGATACAAGCGGGAGCCCAGAGCCCTACAATGAGCAGTACTTC
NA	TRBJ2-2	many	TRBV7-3	CASSYRGGLELFF	TGTGCCAGCAGCTACCGTGGCGGTTTGGAGCTGTTTTTT
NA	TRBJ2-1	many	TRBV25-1	CASTGLDEQFF	TGTGCCAGCACCGGGCTCGATGAGCAGTTCTTC
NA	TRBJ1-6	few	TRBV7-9	CASSGQQNSPLHF	TGTGCCAGCAGCGGACAGCAGAATTCACCCCTCCACTTT
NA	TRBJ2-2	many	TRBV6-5	CASSYSILAQRELFF	TGTGCCAGCAGTTACTCGATTTTGGCGCAGAGGGAGCTGTTTTTT
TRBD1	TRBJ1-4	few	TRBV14	CASSHPGTGNEKLFF	TGTGCCAGCAGCCATCCCGGGACAGGGAATGAAAAACTGTTTTTT
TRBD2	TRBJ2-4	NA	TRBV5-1	CASSDRPGLADGNIQYF	TGCGCCAGCAGCGACAGGCCGGGACTAGCGGATGGGAACATTCAGTACTTC
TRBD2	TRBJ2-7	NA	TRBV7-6	CASSLRASGRSYEQYF	TGTGCCAGCAGCTTAAGGGCTAGCGGGAGGTCCTACGAGCAGTACTTC
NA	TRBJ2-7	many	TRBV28	CASSFRGRLPTDEQYF	TGTGCCAGCAGTTTTCGGGGGCGGCTCCCGACAGACGAGCAGTACTTC
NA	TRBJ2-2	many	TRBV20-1	CSARGLENTGELFF	TGCAGTGCTAGAGGTCTGGAGAACACCGGGGAGCTGTTTTTT
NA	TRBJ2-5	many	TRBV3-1	CASSQELVAGQETQYF	TGTGCCAGCAGCCAAGAGCTGGTGGCCGGCCAAGAGACCCAGTACTTC
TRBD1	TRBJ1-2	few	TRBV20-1	CSARTGGYGYTF	TGCAGTGCTCGGACAGGGGGCTATGGCTACACCTTC
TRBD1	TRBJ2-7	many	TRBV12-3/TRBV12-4	CASRSDRGGFYEQYF	TGTGCCAGCAGATCAGACAGGGGAGGCTTCTACGAGCAGTACTTC
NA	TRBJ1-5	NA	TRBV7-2	CASSPVGGWNQPQHF	TGTGCCAGCAGTCCGGTGGGGGGGTGGAATCAGCCCCAGCATTTT
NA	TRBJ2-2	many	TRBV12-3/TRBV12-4	CASTPGVSGELFF	TGTGCCAGCACCCCTGGGGTATCCGGGGAGCTGTTTTTT
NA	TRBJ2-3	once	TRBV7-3	CASSFKGVDAQYF	TGTGCCAGCAGCTTTAAGGGCGTAGATGCGCAGTATTTT
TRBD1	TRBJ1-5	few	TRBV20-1	CSAKDRALGPQHF	TGCAGTGCTAAAGACAGGGCATTAGGGCCCCAGCATTTT
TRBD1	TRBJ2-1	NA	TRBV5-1	CASSLVPGQGNEQFF	TGCGCCAGCAGCTTGGTCCCGGGACAGGGGAATGAGCAGTTCTTC
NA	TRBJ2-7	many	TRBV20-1	CSRQSGYEQYF	TGCAGTAGACAGTCCGGTTACGAGCAGTACTTC
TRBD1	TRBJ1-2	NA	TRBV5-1	CASSDGTATNYGYTF	TGCGCCAGCAGCGATGGGACAGCTACTAACTATGGCTACACCTTC
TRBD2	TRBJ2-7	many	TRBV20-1	CSASFLAGYEQYF	TGCAGTGCTAGCTTCCTAGCGGGATACGAGCAGTACTTC
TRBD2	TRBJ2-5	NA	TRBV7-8	CASSFPGLGETQYF	TGTGCCAGCAGCTTTCCGGGACTAGGAGAGACCCAGTACTTC
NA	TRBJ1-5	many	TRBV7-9	CASKGPNQPQHF	TGTGCCAGCAAGGGCCCCAATCAGCCCCAGCATTTT
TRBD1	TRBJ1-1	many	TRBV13	CASSLGTGSTEAFF	TGTGCCAGCAGCTTAGGGACAGGGTCTACTGAAGCTTTCTTT
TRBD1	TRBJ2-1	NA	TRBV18	CASSRGTGGYNEQFF	TGTGCCAGCTCACGAGGGACAGGGGGTTACAATGAGCAGTTCTTC
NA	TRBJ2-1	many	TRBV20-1	CSASLVAAADEQFF	TGCAGTGCTAGTCTAGTTGCGGCCGCAGATGAGCAGTTCTTC
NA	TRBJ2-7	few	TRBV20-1	CSAKGALYEQYF	TGCAGTGCTAAGGGAGCCCTCTACGAGCAGTACTTC
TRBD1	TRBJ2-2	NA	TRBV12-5	CASGLSVKTGEDIGELFF	TGTGCTAGTGGTTTGTCAGTTAAGACAGGGGAGGATATCGGGGAGCTGTTTTTT
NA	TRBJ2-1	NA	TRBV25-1	CASSPLIRGSNEQFF	TGTGCCAGCAGTCCGCTAATTCGTGGGAGCAATGAGCAGTTCTTC
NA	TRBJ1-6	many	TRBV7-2	CASSFGHWSSYNSPLHF	TGTGCCAGCAGCTTCGGGCACTGGAGCTCCTATAATTCACCCCTCCACTTT
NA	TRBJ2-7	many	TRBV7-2	CASSLGRVLYEQYF	TGTGCCAGCAGCTTAGGCAGGGTGTTGTACGAGCAGTACTTC
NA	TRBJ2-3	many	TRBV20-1	CSAHRADTQYF	TGCAGTGCTCACAGGGCCGATACGCAGTATTTT
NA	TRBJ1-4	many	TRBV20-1	CSARDTGEKLFF	TGCAGTGCTAGAGACACGGGAGAAAAACTGTTTTTT
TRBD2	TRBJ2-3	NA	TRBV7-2	CASSSDLAGDSDTQYF	TGTGCCAGCAGCTCGGATTTAGCGGGAGATTCGGATACGCAGTATTTT
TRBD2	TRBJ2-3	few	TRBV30	CACSPGTSLDTQYF	TGTGCCTGTTCTCCCGGGACTAGCTTAGATACGCAGTATTTT